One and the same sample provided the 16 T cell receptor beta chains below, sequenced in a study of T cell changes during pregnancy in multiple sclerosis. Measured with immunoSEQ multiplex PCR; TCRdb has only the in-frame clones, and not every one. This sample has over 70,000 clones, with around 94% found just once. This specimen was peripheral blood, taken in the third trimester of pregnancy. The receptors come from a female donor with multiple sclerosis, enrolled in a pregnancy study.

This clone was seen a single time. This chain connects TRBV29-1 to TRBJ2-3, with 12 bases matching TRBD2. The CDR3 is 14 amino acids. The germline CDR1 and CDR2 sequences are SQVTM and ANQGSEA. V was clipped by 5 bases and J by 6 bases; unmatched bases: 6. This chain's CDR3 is CSVKTSGRRDTQYF. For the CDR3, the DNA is TGCAGCGTTAAGACTAGCGGGAGACGGGATACGCAGTATTTT.

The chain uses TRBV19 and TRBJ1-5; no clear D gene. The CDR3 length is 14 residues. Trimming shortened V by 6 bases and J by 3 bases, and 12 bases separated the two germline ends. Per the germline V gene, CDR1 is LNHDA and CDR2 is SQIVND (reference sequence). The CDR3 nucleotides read TGTGCCAGTAGCCTTTATGAGTTCAATCAGCCCCAGCATTTT. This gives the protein CASSLYEFNQPQHF.

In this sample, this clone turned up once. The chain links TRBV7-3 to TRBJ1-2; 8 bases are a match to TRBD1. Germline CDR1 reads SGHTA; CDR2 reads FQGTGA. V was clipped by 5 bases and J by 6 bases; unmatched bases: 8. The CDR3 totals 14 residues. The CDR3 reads CASSPGQGPDGYTF. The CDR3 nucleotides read TGTGCCAGCAGCCCCGGACAGGGTCCAGATGGCTACACCTTC. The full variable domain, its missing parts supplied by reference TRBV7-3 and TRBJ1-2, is GAGVSQTPSNKVTEKGKYVELRCDPISGHTALYWYRQSLGQGPEFLIYFQGTGAADDSGLPNDRFFAVRPEGSVSTLKIQRTERGDSAVYLCASSPGQGPDGYTFGSGTRLTVV.

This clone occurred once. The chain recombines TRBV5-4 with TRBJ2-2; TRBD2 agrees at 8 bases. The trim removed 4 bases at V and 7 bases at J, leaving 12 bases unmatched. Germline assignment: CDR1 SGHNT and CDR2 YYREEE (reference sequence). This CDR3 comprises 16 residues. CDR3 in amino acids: CASSPASGAGGGELFF. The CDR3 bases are TGTGCCAGCAGCCCCGCGTCGGGGGCGGGAGGCGGGGAGCTGTTTTTT.

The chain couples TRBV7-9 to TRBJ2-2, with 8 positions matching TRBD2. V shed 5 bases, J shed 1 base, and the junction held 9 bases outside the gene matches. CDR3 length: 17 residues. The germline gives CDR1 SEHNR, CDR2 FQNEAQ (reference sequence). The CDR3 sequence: CASSPTTSGKNTGELFF. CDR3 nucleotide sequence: TGTGCCAGCAGCCCAACTACTAGCGGAAAGAACACCGGGGAGCTGTTTTTT.

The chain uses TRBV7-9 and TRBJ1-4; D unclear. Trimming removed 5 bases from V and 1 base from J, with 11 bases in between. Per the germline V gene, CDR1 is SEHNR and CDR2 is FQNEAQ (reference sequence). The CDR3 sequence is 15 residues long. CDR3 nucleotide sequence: TGTGCCAGCAGCCGGAGGGAGGGAACTAATGAAAAACTGTTTTTT. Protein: CASSRREGTNEKLFF.

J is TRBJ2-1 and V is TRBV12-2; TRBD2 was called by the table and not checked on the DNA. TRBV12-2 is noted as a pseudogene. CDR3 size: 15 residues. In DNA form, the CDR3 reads TGTGCAAGTCGCCCAGGACTAGCGGGATACAATGAGCAGTTCTTC. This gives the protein CASRPGLAGYNEQFF.

Written as DNA, the CDR3 is TGTGCCAGCTCCCACGACAGGGTCCGCTATGGCTACACCTTC. It encodes CASSHDRVRYGYTF. The V gene is TRBV18, the J gene TRBJ1-2; 7 bases align to TRBD1. The CDR3 covers 14 residues. The ends lost 6 bases at V and 4 bases at J; junction bases unmatched: 8. In germline, CDR1 is KGHSH, CDR2 LQKENI.

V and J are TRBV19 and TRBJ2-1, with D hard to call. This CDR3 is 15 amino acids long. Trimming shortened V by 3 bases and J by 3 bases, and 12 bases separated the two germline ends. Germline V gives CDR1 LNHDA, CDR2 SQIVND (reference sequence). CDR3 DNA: TGTGCCAGTAGTATGCGGTCTGGTATCTACAATGAGCAGTTCTTC. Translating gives CASSMRSGIYNEQFF.

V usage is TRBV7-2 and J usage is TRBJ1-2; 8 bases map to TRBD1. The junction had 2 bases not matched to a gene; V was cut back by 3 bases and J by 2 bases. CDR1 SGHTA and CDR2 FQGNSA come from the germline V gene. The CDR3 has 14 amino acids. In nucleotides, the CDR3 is TGTGCCAGCAGCTTGGGGGACAGGAACTATGGCTACACCTTC. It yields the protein CASSLGDRNYGYTF. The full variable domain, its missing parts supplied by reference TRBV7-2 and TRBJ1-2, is GAGVSQSPSNKVTEKGKDVELRCDPISGHTALYWYRQSLGQGLEFLIYFQGNSAPDKSGLPSDRFSAERTGGSVSTLTIQRTQQEDSAVYLCASSLGDRNYGYTFGSGTRLTVV.

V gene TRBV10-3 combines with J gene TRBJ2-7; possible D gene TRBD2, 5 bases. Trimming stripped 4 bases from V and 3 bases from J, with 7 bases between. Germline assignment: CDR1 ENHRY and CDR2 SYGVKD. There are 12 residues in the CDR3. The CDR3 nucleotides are TGTGCCATCAGTGGGGAGCGCTACGAGCAGTACTTC. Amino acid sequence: CAISGERYEQYF.

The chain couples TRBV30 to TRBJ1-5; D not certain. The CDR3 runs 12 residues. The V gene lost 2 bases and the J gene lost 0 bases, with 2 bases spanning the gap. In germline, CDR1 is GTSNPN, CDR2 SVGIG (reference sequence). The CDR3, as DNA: TGTGCCTGGAGTCGTAGCAATCAGCCCCAGCATTTT. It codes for CAWSRSNQPQHF.

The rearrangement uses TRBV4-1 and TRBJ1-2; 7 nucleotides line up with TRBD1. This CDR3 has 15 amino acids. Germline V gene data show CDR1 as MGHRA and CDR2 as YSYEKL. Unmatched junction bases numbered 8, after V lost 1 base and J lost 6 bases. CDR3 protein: CASSQAFRTGDGYTF. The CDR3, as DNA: TGCGCCAGCAGCCAAGCGTTTCGAACAGGGGATGGCTACACCTTC.

The CDR3 reads CATRWRAGDLEQYF. In nucleotides, the CDR3 is TGTGCAACGAGGTGGCGAGCGGGAGATCTGGAGCAGTACTTC. The chain combines TRBV2 with TRBJ2-7; 8 bases are a match to TRBD2. This CDR3 has 14 amino acids. The germline CDR1 and CDR2 sequences are SNHLY and FYNNEI.

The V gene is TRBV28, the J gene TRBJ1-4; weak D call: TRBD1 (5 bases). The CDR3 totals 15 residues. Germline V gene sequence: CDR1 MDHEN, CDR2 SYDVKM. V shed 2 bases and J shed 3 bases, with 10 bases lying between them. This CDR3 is CASSLQGTANEKLFF. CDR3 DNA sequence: TGTGCCAGCAGTTTACAGGGAACAGCTAATGAAAAACTGTTTTTT.

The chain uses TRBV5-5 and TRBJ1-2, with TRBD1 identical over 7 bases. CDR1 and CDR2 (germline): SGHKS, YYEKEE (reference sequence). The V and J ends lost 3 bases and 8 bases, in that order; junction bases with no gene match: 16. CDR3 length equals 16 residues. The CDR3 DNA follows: TGTGCCAGCAGCTCCTACTACCGACAGGGAAGCGGAGGCTACACCTTC. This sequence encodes CASSSYYRQGSGGYTF.